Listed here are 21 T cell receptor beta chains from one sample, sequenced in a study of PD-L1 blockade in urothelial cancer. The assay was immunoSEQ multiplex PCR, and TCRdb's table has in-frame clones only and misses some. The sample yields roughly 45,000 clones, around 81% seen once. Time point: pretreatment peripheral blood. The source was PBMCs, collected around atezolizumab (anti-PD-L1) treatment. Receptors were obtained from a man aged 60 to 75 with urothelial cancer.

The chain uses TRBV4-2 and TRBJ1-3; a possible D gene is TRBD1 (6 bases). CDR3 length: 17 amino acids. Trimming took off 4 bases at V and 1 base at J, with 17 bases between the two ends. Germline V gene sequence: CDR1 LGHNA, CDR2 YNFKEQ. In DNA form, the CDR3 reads TGTGCCAGCAGCCCCTCACAGGGCTATTCTTCTGGAAACACCATATATTTT. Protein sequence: CASSPSQGYSSGNTIYF.

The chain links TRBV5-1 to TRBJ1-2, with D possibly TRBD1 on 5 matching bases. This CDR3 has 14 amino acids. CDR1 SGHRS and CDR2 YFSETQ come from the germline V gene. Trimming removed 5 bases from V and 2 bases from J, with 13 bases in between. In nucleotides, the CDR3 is TGCGCCAGCAGTTTAGGGGAGGTAAACTATGGCTACACCTTC. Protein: CASSLGEVNYGYTF.

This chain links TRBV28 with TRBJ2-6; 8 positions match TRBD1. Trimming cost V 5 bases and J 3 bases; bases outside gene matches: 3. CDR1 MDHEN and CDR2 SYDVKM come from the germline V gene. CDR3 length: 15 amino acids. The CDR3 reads CASSPGGNGANVLTF. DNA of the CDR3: TGTGCCAGCAGTCCAGGGGGCAATGGGGCCAACGTCCTGACTTTC.

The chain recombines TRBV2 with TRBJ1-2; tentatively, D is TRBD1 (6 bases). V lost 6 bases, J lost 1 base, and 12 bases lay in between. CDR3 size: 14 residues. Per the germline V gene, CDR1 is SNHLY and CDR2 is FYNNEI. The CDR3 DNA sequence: TGTGCCAGCAGCGGGCAGGGGCGTAACTATGGCTACACCTTC. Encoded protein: CASSGQGRNYGYTF. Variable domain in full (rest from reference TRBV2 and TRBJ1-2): EPEVTQTPSHQVTQMGQEVILRCVPISNHLYFYWYRQILGQKVEFLVSFYNNEISEKSEIFDDQFSVERPDGSNFTLKIRSTKLEDSAMYFCASSGQGRNYGYTFGSGTRLTVV.

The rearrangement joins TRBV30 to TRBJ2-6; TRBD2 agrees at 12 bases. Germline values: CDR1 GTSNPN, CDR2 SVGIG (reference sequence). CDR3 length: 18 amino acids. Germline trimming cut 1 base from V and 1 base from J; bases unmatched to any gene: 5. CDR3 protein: CAWSGLAGGPSGANVLTF. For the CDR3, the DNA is TGTGCCTGGAGTGGGCTAGCGGGAGGGCCGTCTGGGGCCAACGTCCTGACTTTC.

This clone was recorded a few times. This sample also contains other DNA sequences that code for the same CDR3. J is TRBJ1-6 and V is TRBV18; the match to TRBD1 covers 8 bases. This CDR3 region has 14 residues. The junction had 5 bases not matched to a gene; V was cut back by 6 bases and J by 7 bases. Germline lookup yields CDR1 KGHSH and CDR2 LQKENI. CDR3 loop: CASSLDRGNSPLHF. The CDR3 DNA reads TGTGCCAGCTCCCTTGACAGGGGCAATTCACCCCTCCACTTT.

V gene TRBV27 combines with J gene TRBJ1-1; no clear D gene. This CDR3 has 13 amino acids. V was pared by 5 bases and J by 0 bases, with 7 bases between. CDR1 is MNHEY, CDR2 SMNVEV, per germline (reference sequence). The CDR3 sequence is CASSNKMNTEAFF. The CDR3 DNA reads TGTGCCAGCAGTAACAAGATGAACACTGAAGCTTTCTTT.

CDR3 protein: CASSLQGAKGYTF. The CDR3 region has the DNA TGTGCCAGCAGTTTACAGGGGGCAAAAGGCTACACCTTC. V and J are TRBV6-5 and TRBJ1-2, with 9 bases identical to TRBD1. This CDR3 contains 13 residues. The V segment lost 4 bases and the J segment 8 bases; nucleotides outside the gene matches: 5. Germline V gene sequence: CDR1 MNHEY, CDR2 SVGAGI.

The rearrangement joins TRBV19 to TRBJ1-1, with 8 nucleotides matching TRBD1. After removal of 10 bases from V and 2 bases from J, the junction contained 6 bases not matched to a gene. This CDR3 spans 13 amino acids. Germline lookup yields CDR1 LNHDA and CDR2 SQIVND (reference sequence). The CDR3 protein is CATRTGFNTEAFF. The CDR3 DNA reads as TGTGCCACCCGGACAGGGTTCAACACTGAAGCTTTCTTT.

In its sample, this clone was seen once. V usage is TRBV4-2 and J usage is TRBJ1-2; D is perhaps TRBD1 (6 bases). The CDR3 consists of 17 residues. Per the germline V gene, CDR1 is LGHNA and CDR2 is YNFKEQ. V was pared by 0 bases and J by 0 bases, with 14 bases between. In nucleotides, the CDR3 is TGTGCCAGCAGCCAAGATTCGGGACATCAAGCTAACTATGGCTACACCTTC. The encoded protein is CASSQDSGHQANYGYTF.

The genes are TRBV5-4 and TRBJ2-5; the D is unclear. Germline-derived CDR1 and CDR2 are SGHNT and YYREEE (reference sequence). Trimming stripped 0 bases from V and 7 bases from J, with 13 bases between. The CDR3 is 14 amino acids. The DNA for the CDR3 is TGTGCCAGCAGCTTGGGACCAACCTCGGGGACCCAGTACTTC. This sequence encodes CASSLGPTSGTQYF. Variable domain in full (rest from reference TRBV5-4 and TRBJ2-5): ETGVTQSPTHLIKTRGQQVTLRCSSQSGHNTVSWYQQALGQGPQFIFQYYREEENGRGNFPPRFSGLQFPNYSSELNVNALELDDSALYLCASSLGPTSGTQYFGPGTRLLVL.

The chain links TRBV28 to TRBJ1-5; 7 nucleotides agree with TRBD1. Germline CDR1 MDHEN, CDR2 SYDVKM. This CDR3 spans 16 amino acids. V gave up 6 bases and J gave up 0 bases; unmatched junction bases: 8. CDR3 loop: CASSSGGLYSNQPQHF. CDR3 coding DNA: TGTGCCAGCAGCTCAGGGGGGCTTTATAGCAATCAGCCCCAGCATTTT.

The CDR3 loop reads CASSSISRLTYEQYF. The CDR3 nucleotides are TGTGCCAGCAGCTCAATAAGCCGATTAACCTACGAGCAGTACTTC. The rearrangement uses TRBV28 and TRBJ2-7; D uncertain. This CDR3 has 15 residues. V dropped 6 bases and J dropped 2 bases, with 17 bases sitting between them. Germline CDR1 is MDHEN and CDR2 is SYDVKM. Supplemented by reference TRBV28 and TRBJ2-7, the full variable domain reads DVKVTQSSRYLVKRTGEKVFLECVQDMDHENMFWYRQDPGLGLRLIYFSYDVKMKEKGDIPEGYSVSREKKERFSLILESASTNQTSMYLCASSSISRLTYEQYFGPGTRLTVT.

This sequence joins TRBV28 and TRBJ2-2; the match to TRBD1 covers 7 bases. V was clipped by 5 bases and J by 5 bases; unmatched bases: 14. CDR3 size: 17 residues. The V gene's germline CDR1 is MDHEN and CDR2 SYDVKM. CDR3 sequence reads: CASSRSGTARRTGELFF. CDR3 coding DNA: TGTGCCAGCAGTCGATCCGGGACAGCGAGGCGGACCGGGGAGCTGTTTTTT.

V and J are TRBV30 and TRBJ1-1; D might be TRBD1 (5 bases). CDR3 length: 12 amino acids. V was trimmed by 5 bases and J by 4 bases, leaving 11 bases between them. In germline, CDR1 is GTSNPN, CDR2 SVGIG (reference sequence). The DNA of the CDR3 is TGTGCCTGGGAGGACGGGGGCACTGAAGCTTTCTTT. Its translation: CAWEDGGTEAFF. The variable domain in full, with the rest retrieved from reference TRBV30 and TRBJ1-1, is SQTIHQWPATLVQPVGSPLSLECTVEGTSNPNLYWYRQAAGRGLQLLFYSVGIGQISSEVPQNLSASRPQDRQFILSSKKLLLSDSGFYLCAWEDGGTEAFFGQGTRLTVV.

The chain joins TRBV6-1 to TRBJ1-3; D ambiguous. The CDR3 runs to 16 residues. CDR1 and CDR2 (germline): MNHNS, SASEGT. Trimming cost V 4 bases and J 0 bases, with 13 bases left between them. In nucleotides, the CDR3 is TGTGCCAGCAGTGTATCGCCCACCTACTCTGGAAACACCATATATTTT. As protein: CASSVSPTYSGNTIYF.

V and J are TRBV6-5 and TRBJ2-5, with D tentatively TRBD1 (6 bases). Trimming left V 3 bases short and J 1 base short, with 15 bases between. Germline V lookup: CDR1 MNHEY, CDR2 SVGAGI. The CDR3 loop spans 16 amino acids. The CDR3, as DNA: TGTGCCAGCAGTTATTACGCAGGGGTCAGCCAAGAGACCCAGTACTTC. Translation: CASSYYAGVSQETQYF.

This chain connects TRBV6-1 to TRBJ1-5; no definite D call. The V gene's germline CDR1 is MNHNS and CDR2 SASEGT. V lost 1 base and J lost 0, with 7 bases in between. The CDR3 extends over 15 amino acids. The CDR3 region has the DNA TGTGCCAGCAGTGAAGTACAAAATAGCAATCAGCCCCAGCATTTT. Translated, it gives CASSEVQNSNQPQHF.

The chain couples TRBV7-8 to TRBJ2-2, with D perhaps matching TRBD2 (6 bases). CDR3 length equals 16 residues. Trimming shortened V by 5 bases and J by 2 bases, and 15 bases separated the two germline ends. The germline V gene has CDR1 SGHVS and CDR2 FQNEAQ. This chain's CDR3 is CASSRVGGLNTGELFF. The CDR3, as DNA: TGTGCCAGCAGCCGAGTCGGGGGTTTAAACACCGGGGAGCTGTTTTTT.

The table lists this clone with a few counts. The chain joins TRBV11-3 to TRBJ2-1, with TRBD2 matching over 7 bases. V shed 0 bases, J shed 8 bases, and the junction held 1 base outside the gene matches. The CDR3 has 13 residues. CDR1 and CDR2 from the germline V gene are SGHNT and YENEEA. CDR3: CASSLELAHEQFF. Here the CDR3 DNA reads TGTGCCAGCAGCTTAGAACTAGCGCATGAGCAGTTCTTC.

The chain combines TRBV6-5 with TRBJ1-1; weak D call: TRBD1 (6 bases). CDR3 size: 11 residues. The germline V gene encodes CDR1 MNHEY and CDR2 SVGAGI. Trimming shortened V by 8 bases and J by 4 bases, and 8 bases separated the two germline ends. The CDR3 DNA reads TGTGCCAGCTCCAGGGGCACTGAAGCTTTCTTT. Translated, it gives CASSRGTEAFF.